This TCR beta chain was identified in a study of vaccination effects on CD4 cells after COVID-19. Study-level information: The study sampled a couple of convalescent patients 16 days and one week before vaccination.

Peptide-pool stimulation followed by sequencing identified expanded antigen-specific CD4+ clonotypes in the ViraFEST assay. When about ten days of culture had elapsed, CD4+ T cells were isolated. SARS-CoV-2 infection was confirmed by PCR in the person between March and December 2020. Comment on this clone: Its target is unknown.

Sequenced by immunoSEQ multiplex PCR; TCRdb stores in-frame clones only, minus some. The sample lists tens of thousands of clones, roughly 66% occurring once. The receptor was derived from a human donor who had a prior SARS-CoV-2 infection. The material sequenced was CD4+ T cells from PBMCs cultured with a peptide pool, taken before COVID-19 vaccination.

CDR3 nucleotide sequence: TGTGCCAGCAGCCAAGCTTCGGACGGGTATGGCTACACCTTC. Translating it yields CASSQASDGYGYTF. The chain links TRBV3-1 (or the pseudogene TRBV3-2) to TRBJ1-2, with unresolved D. Germline V lookup: CDR1 LGHDT, CDR2 YNNKEL (reference sequence). V was shortened by 1 base and J by 5 bases, with 11 bases between the two germline ends. CDR3 length: 14 amino acids.